What follows are 21 T cell receptor beta chains derived from one specimen sequenced in a study of OX40 agonist ivuxolimab in advanced cancers. Libraries were made using the immunoSEQ multiplex PCR assay. In TCRdb, the immuneACCESS table is reduced to in-frame sequences with V and J assigned. These tables do not hold every clone; where another copy was compared, an unresolved V gene accounts for under half, and the others remain unexplained. Within this sample are roughly 47,000 clones, with 89% of them counted one time only. Together, the top ten hold 12% of the sample. Sequencing used CD4+ or CD8+ T cells sorted from blood, obtained in a trial of the OX40 agonist ivuxolimab. All receptors come from an adult with an advanced solid tumor such as melanoma, head and neck, liver or kidney cancer.

By share of the sample, this clone is medium-sized. This chain uses TRBV5-5 with TRBJ2-7; the D call may be TRBD1 or TRBD2 (5 bases each). From germline, CDR1 is SGHKS and CDR2 YYEKEE (reference sequence). The V gene lost 3 bases and the J gene lost 0 bases, with 13 bases spanning the gap. This CDR3 contains 15 residues. The CDR3 loop reads CASSSPGRNSYEQYF. For the CDR3, the DNA is TGTGCCAGCAGCTCACCGGGACGGAACTCCTACGAGCAGTACTTC. Drawing the rest from reference TRBV5-5 and TRBJ2-7, the complete variable domain is DAGVTQSPTHLIKTRGQQVTLRCSPISGHKSVSWYQQVLGQGPQFIFQYYEKEERGRGNFPDRFSARQFPNYSSELNVNALLLGDSALYLCASSSPGRNSYEQYFGPGTRLTVT.

The chain uses TRBV30 and TRBJ1-2, with D unresolved. Deletions cut 8 bases from V and 3 bases from J, with 13 bases between. The germline gives CDR1 GTSNPN, CDR2 SVGIG (reference sequence). The CDR3 is made up of 12 amino acids. The CDR3 bases are TGTGCCCGCCACTGGGCAGACTATGGCTACACCTTC. The encoded protein is CARHWADYGYTF.

The chain is built from TRBV6-6 and TRBJ1-6; D not certain. The CDR3 has 15 amino acids. The V gene lost 5 bases and the J gene lost 4 bases, with 12 bases spanning the gap. CDR1 and CDR2 from the germline V gene are MNHNY and SVGAGI (reference sequence). CDR3 in DNA: TGTGCCAGCAGTCTGGGTGGGCAGTATAATTCACCCCTCCACTTT. Protein sequence: CASSLGGQYNSPLHF.

The chain is built from TRBV11-3 and TRBJ2-3, with D perhaps TRBD2 (6 bases). Trimming took off 1 base at V and 5 bases at J, with 16 bases between the two ends. The V gene's germline CDR1 is SGHNT and CDR2 YENEEA. The CDR3 consists of 16 residues. In nucleotides, the CDR3 is TGTGCCAGCAGCTTAGCCCCTCTTATGGAGGGAGATACGCAGTATTTT. It translates to CASSLAPLMEGDTQYF.

In its sample, this clone was seen once. The chain links TRBV6-6 to TRBJ2-4; D remains unclear. Germline CDR1 MNHNY, CDR2 SVGAGI (reference sequence). This CDR3 has 14 amino acids. Trimming stripped 4 bases from V and 2 bases from J, with 9 bases between. The CDR3 sequence: CASSLGLTKNIQYF. Written as DNA, the CDR3 is TGTGCCAGCAGTTTAGGGCTGACCAAAAACATTCAGTACTTC.

V is TRBV7-3 and J is TRBJ2-1, with 7 bases matching TRBD2. The CDR3 runs to 17 residues. The germline V gene encodes CDR1 SGHTA and CDR2 FQGTGA. V trimming: 0 bases; J trimming: 7 bases; junction bases outside the gene matches: 12. This chain's CDR3 is CASSLTPASGPSNEQFF. The DNA of the CDR3 is TGTGCCAGCAGCTTAACGCCGGCTAGCGGCCCCTCGAATGAGCAGTTCTTC.

The CDR3 DNA sequence: TGTGCCAGCAGTACTAAGGTGGGGGTATGGGAGGAAAAACTGTTTTTT. Amino acid sequence: CASSTKVGVWEEKLFF. V gene TRBV27 combines with J gene TRBJ1-4, with D possibly being TRBD1 (5 bases). This CDR3 is built from 16 residues. With 5 bases removed from V and 8 bases from J, the gap between germline ends came to 21 bases. The germline gives CDR1 MNHEY, CDR2 SMNVEV (reference sequence).

This rearrangement joins TRBV5-1 to TRBJ2-5; maybe TRBD1 (5 bases). This CDR3 region has 13 residues. Germline loops: CDR1 SGHRS, CDR2 YFSETQ. Trimming cost V 6 bases and J 5 bases, with 14 bases left between them. The CDR3 loop reads CASTPGNVETQYF. The CDR3 bases are TGCGCCAGCACCCCAGGGAACGTCGAGACCCAGTACTTC.

Here the CDR3 DNA reads TGTGCCAGCAGCCTGAGCTGGAGGGACAGGGTTACTGGGGCCAACGTCCTGACTTTC. It specifies CASSLSWRDRVTGANVLTF. The chain couples TRBV5-6 to TRBJ2-6; 9 nucleotides line up with TRBD1. Germline CDR1 and CDR2: SGHDT and YYEEEE. V was clipped by 4 bases and J by 2 bases; unmatched bases: 13. The CDR3 has 19 residues. Variable domain in full (rest from reference TRBV5-6 and TRBJ2-6): DAGVTQSPTHLIKTRGQQVTLRCSPKSGHDTVSWYQQALGQGPQFIFQYYEEEERQRGNFPDRFSGHQFPNYSSELNVNALLLGDSALYLCASSLSWRDRVTGANVLTFGAGSRLTVL.

The chain combines TRBV4-2 with TRBJ1-5; 7 bases line up with TRBD1. This CDR3 has 16 residues. Germline V gene sequence: CDR1 LGHNA, CDR2 YNFKEQ. Unmatched junction bases numbered 7, after V lost 0 bases and J lost 5 bases. CDR3 DNA sequence: TGTGCCAGCAGCCAAGATTGGCAGGGGGACTATCAGCCCCAGCATTTT. Encoded protein: CASSQDWQGDYQPQHF.

The V and J genes are TRBV6-5 and TRBJ2-5; 8 bases align to TRBD1. The CDR3 runs 15 residues. The V and J ends lost 2 bases and 3 bases, in that order; junction bases with no gene match: 5. The germline V gene encodes CDR1 MNHEY and CDR2 SVGAGI. The CDR3 protein is CASSYLQGAEETQYF. The CDR3, as DNA: TGTGCCAGCAGTTACCTCCAGGGGGCAGAAGAGACCCAGTACTTC.

The chain is built from TRBV9 and TRBJ2-1, with TRBD1 matching over 9 bases. The CDR3 length is 17 residues. The germline CDR1 and CDR2 sequences are SGDLS and YYNGEE. With V trimmed by 5 bases and J by 8 bases, 17 bases remained unmatched. The CDR3 sequence: CASSRIPGTGQLHEQFF. DNA for the CDR3: TGTGCCAGCAGTCGGATTCCCGGGACAGGGCAGCTGCATGAGCAGTTCTTC.

V and J are TRBV14 and TRBJ1-1; TRBD1 is a possible D gene (5 bases). The V gene lost 0 bases and the J gene lost 1 base, with 9 bases spanning the gap. From germline, CDR1 is SGHDN and CDR2 FVKESK. The CDR3 consists of 15 residues. The CDR3 coding sequence is TGTGCCAGCAGCCAAGATCAGGGTGCGAACACTGAAGCTTTCTTT. Its translation: CASSQDQGANTEAFF.

V usage is TRBV4-3 and J usage is TRBJ2-7, with a tentative D call TRBD1 (6 bases). CDR3 length equals 15 residues. Germline CDR1 is LGHNA and CDR2 is YSLEER. Trimming shortened V by 4 bases and J by 2 bases, and 15 bases separated the two germline ends. CDR3 loop: CASSPQWTETYEQYF. The DNA of the CDR3 is TGCGCCAGCAGCCCGCAGTGGACAGAAACCTACGAGCAGTACTTC.

The chain combines TRBV4-1 with TRBJ2-1; 8 positions agree with TRBD2. The CDR3 spans 17 residues. Germline V gene data show CDR1 as MGHRA and CDR2 as YSYEKL. The V and J ends lost 1 base and 1 base, in that order; junction bases with no gene match: 6. CDR3 sequence reads: CASSQGDRGGSYNEQFF. CDR3 nucleotide sequence: TGCGCCAGCAGCCAAGGAGATCGCGGGGGGTCCTACAATGAGCAGTTCTTC.

The chain employs TRBV19 and TRBJ2-3; the D gene could be TRBD1 or TRBD2 (5 bases each). CDR3 length: 15 amino acids. Germline loops: CDR1 LNHDA, CDR2 SQIVND (reference sequence). V shed 5 bases and J shed 6 bases, with 18 bases lying between them. This CDR3 is CASSPLSGDADTQYF. The CDR3 coding sequence is TGTGCCAGTAGTCCACTTTCTGGGGACGCTGATACGCAGTATTTT.

The chain carries TRBV6-5 and TRBJ1-5; possibly TRBD1 for D (6 bases). CDR3 length: 15 residues. Trimming took 2 bases from V and 1 from J, leaving 9 bases between them. The germline CDR1 and CDR2 sequences are MNHEY and SVGAGI. The chain's CDR3 is CASSYGGGSNQPQHF. In DNA, the CDR3 is TGTGCCAGCAGTTACGGGGGCGGCAGCAATCAGCCCCAGCATTTT.

The chain employs TRBV6-9 and TRBJ1-4; possibly TRBD1 for D (5 bases). Germline V gives CDR1 MNHGY, CDR2 SVAAGI. Trimming shortened V by 5 bases and J by 5 bases, and 12 bases separated the two germline ends. CDR3 length equals 14 residues. The CDR3 loop reads CASSTGLSNEKLFF. The CDR3, as DNA: TGTGCCAGCAGTACGGGACTCTCCAATGAAAAACTGTTTTTT.

This clone was recorded once. This chain links TRBV6-5 with TRBJ1-1, with D perhaps TRBD1 (6 bases). V was clipped by 5 bases and J by 5 bases, with 12 bases between them. Germline V gene lookup returns CDR1 MNHEY and CDR2 SVGAGI. CDR3 length equals 13 residues. CDR3: CASSVGGGTEAFF. The CDR3 nucleotides read TGTGCCAGCAGTGTTGGGGGCGGAACTGAAGCTTTCTTT.

This rearrangement joins TRBV9 to TRBJ2-1; D is perhaps TRBD1 or TRBD2 (5 bases each). Trimming pared 0 bases from V and 0 bases from J, leaving 13 bases between. The CDR3 spans 17 residues. CDR1 and CDR2 from the germline V gene are SGDLS and YYNGEE. CDR3 in amino acids: CASSVGAWDLSYNEQFF. In DNA form, the CDR3 reads TGTGCCAGCAGCGTAGGTGCCTGGGACCTCTCCTACAATGAGCAGTTCTTC.

This clone showed up just once. The chain is built from TRBV21-1 and TRBJ1-6. TRBV21-1 is a recognized pseudogene. The CDR3 is made up of 15 amino acids. The CDR3 region is CASSPPWGKESPLHF. The CDR3 DNA reads as TGTGCCAGCAGCCCCCCTTGGGGGAAGGAATCACCCCTCCACTTT.